A selection of T cell receptor beta chains follows, all from one sample in a study of OX40 agonist ivuxolimab in advanced cancers. The repertoire was sequenced with immunoSEQ multiplex PCR; TCRdb's copy has only in-frame clones and lacks some. The table records some 86,000 clones, roughly 86% of them present only once. The specimen was CD4+ or CD8+ T cells sorted from blood, collected in a trial of the OX40 agonist ivuxolimab. All receptors come from an adult with an advanced solid tumor such as melanoma, head and neck, liver or kidney cancer. CDR3s include the opening cysteine and the closing phenylalanine or tryptophan. A D gene is named only where the DNA matches it firmly. Clone sizes are given selectively: once, few, many, or a class where the clone is expanded.

size	J	V	D	DNA	CDR3
NA	TRBJ2-7	TRBV28	NA	TGTGCCAGCAGTTTCACCGGGACAAACTACGAGCAGTACTTC	CASSFTGTNYEQYF
NA	TRBJ1-1	TRBV6-4	TRBD1	TGTGCCAGCAGGGGTCTGGGACAGTCGAACACTGAAGCTTTCTTT	CASRGLGQSNTEAFF
once	TRBJ2-3	TRBV5-6	TRBD1	TGTGCCAGCAGCCACAGGGGGCTCGGCACAGATACGCAGTATTTT	CASSHRGLGTDTQYF
NA	TRBJ2-2	TRBV7-2	NA	TGTGCCAGCAGCTTAGGGGCAGGCACCGGGGAGCTGTTTTTT	CASSLGAGTGELFF
NA	TRBJ1-5	TRBV19	NA	TGTGCCAGTACCCCGGACCCTTATAGCAATCAGCCCCAGCATTTT	CASTPDPYSNQPQHF
NA	TRBJ1-4	TRBV15	NA	TGTGCCACCAGCGACGCAGGGTCGGATCGTGAAAAACTGTTTTTT	CATSDAGSDREKLFF
NA	TRBJ2-7	TRBV6-5	TRBD1	TGTGCCAGCAGCCGAGACAGGGGCCTTTCCTACGAGCAGTACTTC	CASSRDRGLSYEQYF
NA	TRBJ1-2	TRBV19	TRBD1	TGTGCCAGTAGTAAACGGGACAGGGGCCCCGGGAGCTACACCTTC	CASSKRDRGPGSYTF
NA	TRBJ1-1	TRBV29-1	NA	TGCAGCGTCCAAATGAACACTGAAGCTTTCTTT	CSVQMNTEAFF
NA	TRBJ1-1	TRBV6-5	NA	TGTGCCAGCAGTCTCAGGGGAAAGGTGAACACTGAAGCTTTCTTT	CASSLRGKVNTEAFF
NA	TRBJ2-5	TRBV7-8	NA	TGTGCCAGCAGCTGGCTATTGGGGGGGGCGGAAGAGACCCAGTACTTC	CASSWLLGGAEETQYF
NA	TRBJ2-4	TRBV5-4	NA	TGTGCCAGCAGCTCTGGACATCTAGCCAAAAACATTCAGTACTTC	CASSSGHLAKNIQYF
NA	TRBJ2-2	TRBV5-1	NA	TGCGCCAGCAGCTTGGTGGGGGGCCTGAACACCGGGGAGCTGTTTTTT	CASSLVGGLNTGELFF
NA	TRBJ2-3	TRBV5-4	TRBD2	TGTGCCAGCAGCCCGGGACTAGCGACTGATACGCAGTATTTT	CASSPGLATDTQYF
NA	TRBJ2-1	TRBV4-2	TRBD2	TGTGCCAGCAGCCCACCGGGACTAGCGGGAGGGCTCTACAATGAGCAGTTCTTC	CASSPPGLAGGLYNEQFF
NA	TRBJ1-6	TRBV7-4	NA	TGTGCCAGCAGCTTAGAGAGGGTTAGAAATAATTCACCCCTCCACTTT	CASSLERVRNNSPLHF
NA	TRBJ2-7	TRBV18	NA	TGTGCCAGCTCATCTTCGACATTCTACGAGCAGTACTTC	CASSSSTFYEQYF
once	TRBJ2-3	TRBV7-9	NA	TGTGCCAGCACCCCGAGGGTCAACACAGATACGCAGTATTTT	CASTPRVNTDTQYF
NA	TRBJ2-5	TRBV5-5	TRBD1	TGTGCCAGCAGCAGGGACAGGGGAGAGACCCAGTACTTC	CASSRDRGETQYF
few	TRBJ1-2	TRBV18	TRBD1	TGTGCCAGCTCACAAGCCGGGACAGGGGACTATGGCTACACCTTC	CASSQAGTGDYGYTF
NA	TRBJ1-4	TRBV5-6	TRBD1	TGTGCCAGCAGCCGACAGGGGACCGAAGAAAAACTGTTTTTT	CASSRQGTEEKLFF
NA	TRBJ2-1	TRBV19	TRBD2	TGTGCCAGTAGTATAAGGGCTAGCGGGGGCAGCTCCTACAATGAGCAGTTCTTC	CASSIRASGGSSYNEQFF
once	TRBJ1-1	TRBV5-4	NA	TGTGCCAGCAGCTTGGACGACCTTGAAGCTTTCTTT	CASSLDDLEAFF
NA	TRBJ2-1	TRBV2	NA	TGTGCCAGCTTAACGGGCCAATCTAATGAGCAGTTCTTC	CASLTGQSNEQFF
NA	TRBJ2-1	TRBV27	TRBD2	TGTGCCAGCCGCAAGGGACTAGCGGCGAATGAGCAGTTCTTC	CASRKGLAANEQFF
NA	TRBJ2-2	TRBV6-5	NA	TGTGCCAGCAGATCGCCCTCCAGGGAGGCCGGGGAGCTGTTTTTT	CASRSPSREAGELFF
once	TRBJ1-4	TRBV19	TRBD1	TGTGCCAGTAGTAAACCAGGGGGGACAGGGGATGAAAAACTGTTTTTT	CASSKPGGTGDEKLFF
NA	TRBJ2-7	TRBV5-1	NA	TGCGCCAGCAGCTTGGAAGGCCCCGAGCAGTACTTC	CASSLEGPEQYF
NA	TRBJ1-2	TRBV18	NA	TGTGCCAGCTCACCACCAACGGCCAGGTACTATGGCTACACCTTC	CASSPPTARYYGYTF
NA	TRBJ1-5	TRBV5-5	NA	TGTGCCAGCAGCTTTGTGTCAGGCGCTGGCAATCAGCCCCAGCATTTT	CASSFVSGAGNQPQHF
NA	TRBJ2-7	TRBV29-1	TRBD2	TGCAGCGTTGAAGATTCTGGAGCTAGCGGGAGAGTCTCCCCCTCCTACGAGCAGTACTTC	CSVEDSGASGRVSPSYEQYF
NA	TRBJ2-7	TRBV9	TRBD1	TGTGCCAGCAGCGAGAGCTACAGGGGTACCTACGAGCAGTACTTC	CASSESYRGTYEQYF
NA	TRBJ2-7	TRBV7-9	TRBD1	TGTGCCAGCAGGCAACCGGGACAGGGGGCATACGAGCAGTACTTC	CASRQPGQGAYEQYF
NA	TRBJ1-1	TRBV7-2	NA	TGTGCCAGCAGCGGTACAGGGTCTATGAACACTGAAGCTTTCTTT	CASSGTGSMNTEAFF
NA	TRBJ2-3	TRBV4-1	NA	TGCGCCAGCAGCCAACGCCCGGGGACCACAGATACGCAGTATTTT	CASSQRPGTTDTQYF
few	TRBJ1-5	TRBV19	NA	TGTGCCAGTAGTAATAGTGGTTGGCTCAATAGCAATCAGCCCCAGCATTTT	CASSNSGWLNSNQPQHF
NA	TRBJ2-5	TRBV4-1	NA	TGCGCCAGCAGCCGAACCGGGACATCCCAAGAGACCCAGTACTTC	CASSRTGTSQETQYF
NA	TRBJ1-1	TRBV18	NA	TGTGCCAGCTCCCCAGGGATTAACACTGAAGCTTTCTTT	CASSPGINTEAFF
NA	TRBJ2-7	TRBV27	TRBD1	TGTGCCAGCAGCCGGACAGGGCACGAGCAGTACTTC	CASSRTGHEQYF
NA	TRBJ2-3	TRBV11-3	TRBD1	TGTGCCAGCAGCTTAGTAACGACAGGGACAGATACGCAGTATTTT	CASSLVTTGTDTQYF
NA	TRBJ1-4	TRBV4-3	NA	TGCGCCAGCAGCGCCCAACCGCCACAGGGTGGTGAAAAACTGTTTTTT	CASSAQPPQGGEKLFF
NA	TRBJ1-2	TRBV5-5	NA	TGTGCCAGCGCCGTCGCACCTAACTATGGCTACACCTTC	CASAVAPNYGYTF
NA	TRBJ1-1	TRBV19	TRBD1	TGTGCCAGTAGTATGACAGGGACGAACACTGAAGCTTTCTTT	CASSMTGTNTEAFF
NA	TRBJ2-1	TRBV30	NA	TGTGCCTGGAGCGGCATCCTAGGCGGTTACAATGAGCAGTTCTTC	CAWSGILGGYNEQFF
NA	TRBJ1-1	TRBV11-3	NA	TGTGCCAGCAGCTTGGGCGGGGGGCCCTTGAACACTGAAGCTTTCTTT	CASSLGGGPLNTEAFF
NA	TRBJ2-5	TRBV7-2	NA	TGTGCCAGCAGCTTAGCGCCGGGAGCTGGAGAGACCCAGTACTTC	CASSLAPGAGETQYF
NA	TRBJ2-4	TRBV5-4	TRBD2	TGTGCCAGCAGCTCCGGGACTACCAAAAACATTCAGTACTTC	CASSSGTTKNIQYF
NA	TRBJ2-7	TRBV5-1	NA	TGCGCCAGCAGTCCCCCACCCGGGGTCACCTACGAGCAGTACTTC	CASSPPPGVTYEQYF
few	TRBJ1-1	TRBV18	NA	TGTGCCAGCTCAGCCTCACAGATGAACACTGAAGCTTTCTTT	CASSASQMNTEAFF